This TCR beta chain emerged from a study of T cells in Graves' hyperthyroidism and ophthalmopathy. From RNA transcripts, TCR beta CDR3 regions were amplified. HTBI primers were used for first-round RT-PCR of the TCR CDR3. TCRdb reprocessed the multiplex PCR reads with MiXCR, giving one entry per CDR3 protein. The repertoire holds about 620,000 distinct CDR3 sequences, with roughly 16% as singletons. CDR3 length: 17 residues. Trimming at V came to 4 bases and at J to 3 bases, leaving 12 bases not matched to a gene. CDR1 and CDR2 from the germline V gene are SGHRS and YFSETQ. More than 8 ml fresh peripheral blood yielded the PBMCs. This clonotype was seen a handful of times.

The rearrangement joins TRBV5-1 to TRBJ2-4; 8 bases fit TRBD1. This TCR derives from a woman between 25 and 40 years old with Graves' hyperthyroidism. The sample consisted of blood. This CDR3 reads CASSKTTGAQGKNIQYF. The CDR3 region has the DNA TGCGCCAGCAGCAAAACGACAGGGGCCCAGGGCAAAAACATTCAGTACTTC.